The 9 T cell receptor beta chains below were found in one sample sequenced in a study of T cells after somatic rescue of genetic block. Clones were read by immunoSEQ multiplex PCR, and TCRdb kept only the in-frame ones, dropping some. The sample contains about 110,000 clones, about nine tenths of which appear only once. Input material: peripheral blood mononuclear cells (PBMCs). Every receptor here comes from a woman aged 18-29 years.

V gene TRBV27 combines with J gene TRBJ1-1, with 8 bases aligning to TRBD1. After removal of 5 bases from V and 5 bases from J, the junction contained 7 bases not matched to a gene. CDR1 and CDR2 from the germline V gene are MNHEY and SMNVEV (reference sequence). This CDR3 is 14 amino acids long. CDR3 protein: CASSQNRGRTEAFF. The CDR3 region has the DNA TGTGCCAGCAGTCAGAACAGGGGGAGGACTGAAGCTTTCTTT.

The rearrangement uses TRBV11-2 and TRBJ2-5; D is unresolved. The V gene's germline CDR1 is SGHAT and CDR2 FQNNGV. The CDR3 extends over 12 amino acids. V lost 5 bases and J 5 bases, leaving 9 bases between the germline ends. CDR3 nucleotides: TGTGCCAGCAGCACCGCTATGGAGACCCAGTACTTC. Its protein is CASSTAMETQYF.

V usage is TRBV28 and J usage is TRBJ1-2, with D perhaps matching TRBD1 (5 bases). V lost 11 bases to trimming and J lost 2 bases, with 12 bases between them. The CDR3 is made up of 12 amino acids. The germline V gene encodes CDR1 MDHEN and CDR2 SYDVKM. CDR3 DNA sequence: TGTGCCGGACGGGCAGGGAACTATGGCTACACCTTC. Residues: CAGRAGNYGYTF.

Details on this clone: Within the sample, other DNA sequences also encode this same CDR3. The rearrangement links TRBV30 to TRBJ1-5; no reliable D call. From germline, CDR1 is GTSNPN and CDR2 SVGIG (reference sequence). This CDR3 is built from 11 residues. The V end was cut by 0 bases, the J end by 6 bases, with 3 bases between. The CDR3 sequence: CAWSVGQPQHF. The CDR3 coding sequence is TGTGCCTGGAGTGTGGGTCAGCCCCAGCATTTT.

This clone was seen only once. The chain carries TRBV28 and TRBJ1-4; D possibly corresponds to TRBD1 (6 bases). The CDR3 extends over 15 amino acids. CDR1 is MDHEN, CDR2 SYDVKM, per germline. Trimming shortened V by 4 bases and J by 5 bases, and 14 bases separated the two germline ends. CDR3: CASSSYRVNNEKLFF. DNA of the CDR3: TGTGCCAGCAGTTCGTACAGGGTGAACAATGAAAAACTGTTTTTT.

This chain links TRBV9 with TRBJ2-2; tentatively, D is TRBD2 (5 bases). CDR1 and CDR2 from the germline V gene are SGDLS and YYNGEE. Trimming stripped 5 bases from V and 0 bases from J, with 11 bases between. This CDR3 is built from 15 residues. DNA of the CDR3: TGTGCCAGCAGTGTTAGCGCCTCGAACACCGGGGAGCTGTTTTTT. As protein: CASSVSASNTGELFF.

This sequence joins TRBV30 and TRBJ2-6; 8 nucleotides agree with TRBD1. The CDR3 is made up of 16 amino acids. Germline V gene lookup returns CDR1 GTSNPN and CDR2 SVGIG (reference sequence). J was trimmed by 1 base and V by 4 bases; bases with no gene match: 6. CDR3 protein: CAWTGTGESGANVLTF. The CDR3 nucleotides are TGTGCCTGGACCGGGACAGGAGAGTCTGGGGCCAACGTCCTGACTTTC.

The chain combines TRBV5-4 with TRBJ2-3, with D possibly TRBD2 on 6 matching bases. In germline, CDR1 is SGHNT, CDR2 YYREEE (reference sequence). V lost 4 bases and J lost 0, with 15 bases in between. The CDR3 is made up of 16 amino acids. The CDR3 DNA reads TGTGCCAGCAGCCCCTTTTTAGCGGCTAGCACAGATACGCAGTATTTT. It specifies CASSPFLAASTDTQYF.

The rearrangement joins TRBV7-9 to TRBJ2-1; 15 positions match TRBD2. The V gene end was trimmed by 1 base and the J gene end by 8 bases; junction bases not matched to a gene: 6. This CDR3 is built from 17 residues. Germline CDR1 and CDR2: SEHNR and FQNEAQ (reference sequence). CDR3 sequence reads: CASSLGRTSGGVDEQFF. DNA for the CDR3: TGTGCCAGCAGCTTAGGCAGGACTAGCGGGGGGGTCGATGAGCAGTTCTTC.